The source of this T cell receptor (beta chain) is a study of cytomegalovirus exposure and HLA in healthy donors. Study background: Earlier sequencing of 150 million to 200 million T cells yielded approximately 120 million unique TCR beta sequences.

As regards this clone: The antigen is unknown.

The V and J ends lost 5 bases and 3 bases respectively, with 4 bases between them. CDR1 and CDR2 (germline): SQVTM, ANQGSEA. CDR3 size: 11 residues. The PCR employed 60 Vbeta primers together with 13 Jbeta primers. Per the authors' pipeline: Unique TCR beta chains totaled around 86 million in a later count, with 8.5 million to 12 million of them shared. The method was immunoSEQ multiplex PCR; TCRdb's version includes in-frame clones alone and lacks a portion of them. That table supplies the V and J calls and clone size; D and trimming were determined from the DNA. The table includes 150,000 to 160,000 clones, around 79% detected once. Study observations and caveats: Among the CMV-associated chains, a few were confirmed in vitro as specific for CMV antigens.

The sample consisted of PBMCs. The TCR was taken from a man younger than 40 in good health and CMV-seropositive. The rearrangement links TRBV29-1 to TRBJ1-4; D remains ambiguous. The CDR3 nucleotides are TGCAGCGTTAGCGCTAATGAAAAACTGTTTTTT. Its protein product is CSVSANEKLFF.